One sample yielded the 18 T cell receptor beta chains listed below, sequenced in a study of blood T cell repertoires in COVID-19. Data came from immunoSEQ multiplex PCR; TCRdb stores just in-frame clones and leaves some out. Here the sample spans 150,000 to 200,000 clones, approximately 90% being singletons. The sequenced material came from peripheral blood. Every receptor here comes from a man in his forties with active or convalescent COVID-19.

The chain carries TRBV13 and TRBJ2-1, with 14 positions matching TRBD2. The CDR3 is 18 amino acids. CDR1 and CDR2 from the germline V gene are PRHDT and FYEKMQ (reference sequence). V dropped 6 bases and J dropped 3; count of bases not matched to a gene: 10. The chain's CDR3 is CASRGTGTSGRDYNEQFF. The CDR3, as DNA: TGTGCCAGCAGAGGGACCGGGACTAGCGGGAGAGACTACAATGAGCAGTTCTTC. Using reference TRBV13 and TRBJ2-1 for the parts outside the CDR3, the full variable domain is AAGVIQSPRHLIKEKRETATLKCYPIPRHDTVYWYQQGPGQDPQFLISFYEKMQSDKGSIPDRFSAQQFSDYHSELNMSSLELGDSALYFCASRGTGTSGRDYNEQFFGPGTRLTVL.

Concerning this clone: A read error may produce the germline difference seen at one junction end. The V and J genes are TRBV4-2 and TRBJ2-1, with TRBD2 identical over 12 bases. The CDR3 is 15 residues long. Germline V gene lookup returns CDR1 LGHNA and CDR2 YNFKEQ. The CDR3 protein is CASSQGTGQGLAGIF. CDR3 bases: TGTGCCAGCAGCCAAGGTACGGGTCAGGGACTAGCGGGTATCTTC.

The chain is built from TRBV10-3 and TRBJ1-4, with D possibly matching TRBD1 (5 bases). The CDR3 is 13 residues long. Germline lookup yields CDR1 ENHRY and CDR2 SYGVKD. V lost 6 bases to trimming and J lost 5 bases, with 10 bases between them. The DNA for the CDR3 is TGTGCCATCAGCAGGGTCCTCAATGAAAAACTGTTTTTT. It specifies CAISRVLNEKLFF.

J is TRBJ2-3 and V is TRBV24-1; D is uncertain. Trimming cost V 3 bases and J 4 bases, with 13 bases left between them. Germline V gene sequence: CDR1 KGHDR, CDR2 SFDVKD. This CDR3 is built from 15 residues. CDR3 residues: CATSDPGSWPDTQYF. The CDR3 DNA reads TGTGCCACCAGTGATCCCGGGTCTTGGCCAGATACGCAGTATTTT.

The chain links TRBV5-1 to TRBJ2-3; TRBD2 is a possible D gene (6 bases). The germline CDR1 and CDR2 sequences are SGHRS and YFSETQ. Between the trimmed V and J ends, which lost 0 bases and 6 bases, there was a span of 14 bases. The CDR3 is made up of 15 amino acids. The CDR3 loop reads CASSLARGRGDTQYF. CDR3 in DNA: TGCGCCAGCAGCTTGGCACGGGGGAGAGGGGATACGCAGTATTTT.

The chain combines TRBV9 with TRBJ2-7; 15 bases are shared with TRBD2. V was clipped by 4 bases and J by 2 bases; unmatched bases: 7. CDR3 length equals 17 residues. Germline assignment: CDR1 SGDLS and CDR2 YYNGEE. Here the CDR3 reads CASSTGLAGGAAYEQYF. As DNA, the CDR3 is TGTGCCAGCAGCACGGGACTAGCGGGAGGTGCTGCCTACGAGCAGTACTTC.

The chain has TRBV10-3 and TRBJ1-2, with D hard to call. The ends were cut back, 4 bases at V and 7 bases at J, with 13 bases in the middle. The CDR3 has 13 amino acids. Germline loops: CDR1 ENHRY, CDR2 SYGVKD. CDR3 coding DNA: TGTGCCATCAGTGTAAGGGAGGACTCTGGCTACACCTTC. The encoded protein is CAISVREDSGYTF.

This clone was counted once. The CDR3 region has the DNA TGTGCCTGGGGGACAGGGACCTACGAGCAGTACTTC. Its protein product is CAWGTGTYEQYF. The chain employs TRBV30 and TRBJ2-7, with 9 bases that match TRBD1. The germline V gene has CDR1 GTSNPN and CDR2 SVGIG (reference sequence). Germline trimming cut 5 bases from V and 2 bases from J; bases unmatched to any gene: 1. CDR3 size: 12 residues.

This clone was detected only a few times. The chain is built from TRBV7-3 and TRBJ2-3; TRBD2 matches at 7 bases. Germline V CDR1 and CDR2: SGHTA, FQGTGA. V shed 5 bases, J shed 2 bases, and the junction held 10 bases outside the gene matches. This CDR3 region has 16 residues. CDR3: CASSPRGTTHTDTQYF. The CDR3 DNA follows: TGTGCCAGCAGCCCTCGGGGGACTACCCACACAGATACGCAGTATTTT. Variable domain in full (rest from reference TRBV7-3 and TRBJ2-3): GAGVSQTPSNKVTEKGKYVELRCDPISGHTALYWYRQSLGQGPEFLIYFQGTGAADDSGLPNDRFFAVRPEGSVSTLKIQRTERGDSAVYLCASSPRGTTHTDTQYFGPGTRLTVL.

This chain connects TRBV25-1 to TRBJ2-3; 7 bases map to TRBD2. Germline V gene lookup returns CDR1 MGHDK and CDR2 SYGVNS. The CDR3 is made up of 14 amino acids. Unmatched junction bases numbered 3, after V lost 3 bases and J lost 3 bases. DNA for the CDR3: TGTGCCAGCAGTGAGGGACTACCGACAGATACGCAGTATTTT. Protein: CASSEGLPTDTQYF.

This sequence joins TRBV6-5 and TRBJ1-5; TRBD1 matches at 8 bases. Germline-derived CDR1 and CDR2 are MNHEY and SVGAGI. The CDR3 extends over 15 amino acids. Trimming removed 3 bases from V and 6 bases from J; junction bases left unmatched: 7. The CDR3 sequence: CASSYKDRVSQPQHF. The CDR3 DNA reads TGTGCCAGCAGTTATAAGGACAGGGTAAGTCAGCCCCAGCATTTT.

This clone was observed a handful of times. The chain couples TRBV2 to TRBJ1-2; weak D call: TRBD1 (5 bases). V was shortened by 3 bases and J by 2 bases, with 10 bases between the two germline ends. CDR3 length: 14 amino acids. Germline V lookup: CDR1 SNHLY, CDR2 FYNNEI. The CDR3 nucleotides read TGTGCCAGCAGTGAGTGGGGCCAGAACTATGGCTACACCTTC. This codes for CASSEWGQNYGYTF. The entire variable domain, with the rest obtained from reference TRBV2 and TRBJ1-2, is as follows: EPEVTQTPSHQVTQMGQEVILRCVPISNHLYFYWYRQILGQKVEFLVSFYNNEISEKSEIFDDQFSVERPDGSNFTLKIRSTKLEDSAMYFCASSEWGQNYGYTFGSGTRLTVV.

The chain is built from TRBV15 and TRBJ1-1, with D perhaps TRBD1 (5 bases). This CDR3 has 12 residues. The germline CDR1 and CDR2 sequences are LNHNV and YYDKDF (reference sequence). Trimming pared 0 bases from V and 7 bases from J, leaving 6 bases between. This CDR3 is CATSRETVEAFF. The CDR3 DNA reads TGTGCCACCAGCAGAGAGACAGTTGAAGCTTTCTTT.

The rearrangement uses TRBV6-1 and TRBJ1-5; unclear D gene. The germline gives CDR1 MNHNS, CDR2 SASEGT. CDR3 length: 14 residues. Trimming shortened V by 2 bases and J by 4 bases, and 9 bases separated the two germline ends. CDR3 in DNA: TGTGCCAGCAGTGAAATAGAGCGAAATCAGCCCCAGCATTTT. Amino acid sequence: CASSEIERNQPQHF.

This chain connects TRBV30 to TRBJ1-4, with D hard to call. The germline V gene has CDR1 GTSNPN and CDR2 SVGIG (reference sequence). The CDR3 is 12 residues long. Trimming left V 0 bases short and J 6 bases short, with 5 bases between. The CDR3 protein is CAWSVLYEKLFF. CDR3 DNA sequence: TGTGCCTGGAGTGTACTTTATGAAAAACTGTTTTTT.

This sequence joins TRBV5-6 and TRBJ2-2; TRBD2 aligns across 12 bases. Germline V CDR1 and CDR2: SGHDT, YYEEEE. The CDR3 extends over 17 amino acids. V dropped 3 bases and J dropped 1; count of bases not matched to a gene: 4. DNA for the CDR3: TGTGCCAGCAGCTCTCTGACTAGCGGGGGGAACACCGGGGAGCTGTTTTTT. Its translation: CASSSLTSGGNTGELFF.

The V call is TRBV18, the J call TRBJ2-5, with a tentative D call TRBD1 (6 bases). CDR3 size: 13 residues. Looked up from germline, CDR1 is KGHSH and CDR2 is LQKENI. Deletions cut 6 bases from V and 2 bases from J, with 10 bases between. The CDR3 DNA sequence: TGTGCCAGCTCGCCCGGGACACAAGAGACCCAGTACTTC. Translation: CASSPGTQETQYF.

The V call is TRBV7-2, the J call TRBJ1-2, with TRBD1 matching 8 bases. Germline CDR1 reads SGHTA; CDR2 reads FQGNSA. The CDR3 covers 16 residues. Germline trimming cut 1 base from V and 5 bases from J; bases unmatched to any gene: 9. The DNA for the CDR3 is TGTGCCAGCAGCTTAGGTGGACAGGGCTTGCTATATGGCTACACCTTC. It encodes CASSLGGQGLLYGYTF.